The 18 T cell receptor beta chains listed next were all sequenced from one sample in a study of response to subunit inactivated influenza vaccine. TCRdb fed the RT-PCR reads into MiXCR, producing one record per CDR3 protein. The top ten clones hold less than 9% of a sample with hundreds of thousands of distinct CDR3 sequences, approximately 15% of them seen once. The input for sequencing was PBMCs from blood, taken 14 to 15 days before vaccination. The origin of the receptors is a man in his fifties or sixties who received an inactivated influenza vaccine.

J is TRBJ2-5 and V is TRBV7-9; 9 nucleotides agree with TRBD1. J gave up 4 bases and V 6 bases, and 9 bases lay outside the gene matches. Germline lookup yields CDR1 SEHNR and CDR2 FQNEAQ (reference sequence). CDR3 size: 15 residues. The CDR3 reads CASSSRDRVAETQYF. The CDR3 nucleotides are TGTGCCAGCAGTAGCCGGGACAGGGTTGCAGAGACCCAGTACTTC. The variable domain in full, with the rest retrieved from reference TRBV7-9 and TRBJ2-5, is DTGVSQNPRHKITKRGQNVTFRCDPISEHNRLYWYRQTLGQGPEFLTYFQNEAQLEKSRLLSDRFSAERPKGSFSTLEIQRTEQGDSAMYLCASSSRDRVAETQYFGPGTRLLVL.

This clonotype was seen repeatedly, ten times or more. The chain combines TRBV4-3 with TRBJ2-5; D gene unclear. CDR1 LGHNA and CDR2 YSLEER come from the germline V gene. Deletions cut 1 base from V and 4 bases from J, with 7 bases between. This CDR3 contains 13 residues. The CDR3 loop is CASSQGIAETQYF. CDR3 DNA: TGCGCCAGCAGCCAAGGAATAGCAGAGACCCAGTACTTC.

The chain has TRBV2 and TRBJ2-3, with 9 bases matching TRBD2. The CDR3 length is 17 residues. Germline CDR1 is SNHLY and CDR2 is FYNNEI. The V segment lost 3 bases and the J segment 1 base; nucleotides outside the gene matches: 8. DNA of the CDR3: TGTGCCAGCAGTGAGATAGGCGGGGGGGCCGGCACAGATACGCAGTATTTT. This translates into CASSEIGGGAGTDTQYF.

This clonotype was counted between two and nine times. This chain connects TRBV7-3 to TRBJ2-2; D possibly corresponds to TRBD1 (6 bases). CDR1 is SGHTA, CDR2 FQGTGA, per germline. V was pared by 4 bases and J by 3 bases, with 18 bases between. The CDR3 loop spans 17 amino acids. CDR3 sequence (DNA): TGTGCCAGCAGCTCCGTCCGGGACAAAATACACACCGGGGAGCTGTTTTTT. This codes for CASSSVRDKIHTGELFF.

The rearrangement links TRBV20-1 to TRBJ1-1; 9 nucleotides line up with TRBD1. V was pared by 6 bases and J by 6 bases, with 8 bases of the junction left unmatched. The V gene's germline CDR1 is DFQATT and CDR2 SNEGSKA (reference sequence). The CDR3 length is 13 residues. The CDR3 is CSAAGTGSPEAFF. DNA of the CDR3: TGCAGTGCCGCCGGGACAGGGAGCCCTGAAGCTTTCTTT.

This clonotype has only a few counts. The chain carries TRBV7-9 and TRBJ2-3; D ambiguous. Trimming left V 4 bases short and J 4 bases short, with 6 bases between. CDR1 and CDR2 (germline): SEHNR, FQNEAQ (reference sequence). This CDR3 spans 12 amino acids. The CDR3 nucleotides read TGTGCCAGCAGCTGGAACCCAGATACGCAGTATTTT. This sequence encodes CASSWNPDTQYF.

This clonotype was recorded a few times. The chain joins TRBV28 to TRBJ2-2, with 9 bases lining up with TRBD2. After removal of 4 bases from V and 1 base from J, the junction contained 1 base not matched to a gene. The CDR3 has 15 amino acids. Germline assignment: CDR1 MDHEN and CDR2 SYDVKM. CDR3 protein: CASSSTSGNTGELFF. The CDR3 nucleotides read TGTGCCAGCAGTTCGACTAGCGGGAACACCGGGGAGCTGTTTTTT.

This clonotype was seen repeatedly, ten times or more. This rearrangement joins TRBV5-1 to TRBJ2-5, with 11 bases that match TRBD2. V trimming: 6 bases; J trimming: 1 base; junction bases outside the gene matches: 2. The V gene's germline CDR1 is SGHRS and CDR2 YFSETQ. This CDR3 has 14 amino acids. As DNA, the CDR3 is TGCGCCAGCACCGGACTAGCGGGCCAAGAGACCCAGTACTTC. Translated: CASTGLAGQETQYF.

The CDR3 region is CASRQGASTGELFF. The CDR3 nucleotides read TGTGCCAGCAGACAGGGGGCAAGCACCGGGGAGCTGTTTTTT. The V and J genes are TRBV12-3 or TRBV12-4 and TRBJ2-2; 9 nucleotides match TRBD1. The V and J ends lost 6 bases and 4 bases, in that order; junction bases with no gene match: 3. There are 14 residues in the CDR3.

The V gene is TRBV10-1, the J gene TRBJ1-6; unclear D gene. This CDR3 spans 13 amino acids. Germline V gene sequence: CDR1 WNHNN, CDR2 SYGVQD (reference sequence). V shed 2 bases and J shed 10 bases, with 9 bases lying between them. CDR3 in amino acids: CASSEVLGSPLHF. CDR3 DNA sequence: TGCGCCAGCAGTGAGGTCCTGGGATCACCCCTCCACTTT.

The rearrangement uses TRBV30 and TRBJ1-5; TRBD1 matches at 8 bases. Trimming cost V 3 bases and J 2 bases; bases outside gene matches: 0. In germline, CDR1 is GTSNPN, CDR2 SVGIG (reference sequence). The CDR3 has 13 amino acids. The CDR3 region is CAWRGQGNQPQHF. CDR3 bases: TGTGCCTGGAGGGGACAGGGCAATCAGCCCCAGCATTTT.

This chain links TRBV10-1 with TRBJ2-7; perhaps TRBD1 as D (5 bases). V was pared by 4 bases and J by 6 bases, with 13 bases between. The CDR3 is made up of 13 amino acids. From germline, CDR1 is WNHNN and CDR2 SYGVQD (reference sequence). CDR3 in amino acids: CASSGQPLGEQYF. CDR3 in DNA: TGCGCCAGCAGTGGACAGCCGCTGGGCGAGCAGTACTTC.

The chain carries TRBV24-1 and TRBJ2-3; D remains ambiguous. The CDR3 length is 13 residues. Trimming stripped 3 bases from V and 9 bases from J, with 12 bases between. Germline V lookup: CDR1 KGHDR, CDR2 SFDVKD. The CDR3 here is CATSDRLRSTQYF. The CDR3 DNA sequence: TGTGCCACCAGTGATCGCTTACGGTCGACGCAGTATTTT.

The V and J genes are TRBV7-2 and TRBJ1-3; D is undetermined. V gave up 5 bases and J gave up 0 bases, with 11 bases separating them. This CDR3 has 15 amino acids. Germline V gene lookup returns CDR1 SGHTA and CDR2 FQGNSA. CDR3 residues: CASSPTSGSGNTIYF. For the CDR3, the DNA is TGTGCCAGCAGCCCGACTAGTGGCTCTGGAAACACCATATATTTT. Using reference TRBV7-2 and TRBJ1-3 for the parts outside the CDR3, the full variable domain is GAGVSQSPSNKVTEKGKDVELRCDPISGHTALYWYRQSLGQGLEFLIYFQGNSAPDKSGLPSDRFSAERTGGSVSTLTIQRTQQEDSAVYLCASSPTSGSGNTIYFGEGSWLTVV.

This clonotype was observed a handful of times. CDR3 in amino acids: CASSFWTGNRNEKLFF. For the CDR3, the DNA is TGTGCCAGCAGTTTCTGGACAGGGAACCGTAATGAAAAACTGTTTTTT. The V call is TRBV6-5, the J call TRBJ1-4; TRBD1 matches 8 bases. The CDR3 length is 16 residues. Germline assignment: CDR1 MNHEY and CDR2 SVGAGI. The V segment lost 4 bases and the J segment 4 bases; nucleotides outside the gene matches: 8.

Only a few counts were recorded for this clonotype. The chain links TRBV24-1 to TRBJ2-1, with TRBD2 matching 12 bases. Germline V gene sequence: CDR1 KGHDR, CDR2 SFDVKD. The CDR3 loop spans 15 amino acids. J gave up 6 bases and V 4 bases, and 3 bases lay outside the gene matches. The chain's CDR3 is CATSDGLAGFNEQFF. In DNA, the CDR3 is TGTGCCACCAGTGACGGACTAGCGGGGTTCAATGAGCAGTTCTTC.

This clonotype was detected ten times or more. The DNA of the CDR3 is TGTGCCAGCAGCGGTGACAGGGGGTATAATTCACCCCTCCACTTT. It specifies CASSGDRGYNSPLHF. The rearrangement uses TRBV12-3 or TRBV12-4 and TRBJ1-6; 9 bases fit TRBD1. With 6 bases clipped from V and 4 bases from J, the junction kept 4 bases outside the gene matches. This CDR3 is 15 amino acids long.

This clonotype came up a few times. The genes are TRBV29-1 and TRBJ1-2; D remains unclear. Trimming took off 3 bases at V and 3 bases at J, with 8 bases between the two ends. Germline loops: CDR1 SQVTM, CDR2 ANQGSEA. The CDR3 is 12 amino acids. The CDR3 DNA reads TGCAGCGTTGAGGAGGGTTACTATGGCTACACCTTC. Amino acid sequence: CSVEEGYYGYTF.